This T cell receptor beta chain comes out of a study of blood T cell repertoires in COVID-19 (dated by TCRdb to 2018 to 2020). For the study in its entirety: Samples from collaborators originated in the United States, Italy and Spain and spanned both the acute and convalescent phases of COVID-19. The prospective study material was composed of cDNA or gDNA derived from T cells, B-cell-depleted T cells, or PBMCs. The dataset comprised deeply sampled blood TCRbeta repertoires from subjects exposed to, actively infected with, or recovered from COVID-19. The repertoires were released in a freely available public database meant as a resource for research on the immune response to SARS-CoV-2. The samples were drawn from two sources: the first 160 participants of the ongoing ImmuneRACE study, and over 950 subjects contributed by 6 global collaborators. Sample metadata almost always included a de-identified subject ID, COVID-19 status, age in years and sex. HLA class I and class II types, where available, came from metadata supplied by the sample provider rather than from assay-based typing. Broad study findings and their caveats: How much clinical and demographic metadata was included differed by source and by participant, and the metadata was provided uncurated.

Each collaborating institution followed its own protocols to collect whole blood in K2EDTA tubes. For TCRbeta analysis, collaborator samples were shipped as frozen whole blood, as isolated PBMCs, or as DNA extracted from either sample type. The immunoSEQ Assay, a bias-controlled multiplex PCR, was used to amplify TCRbeta CDR3 regions from genomic DNA. The study's processing was this. The number of nucleated cells in each sample was estimated by amplification of reference gene primers within the assay. To quantify the absolute abundance of each unique TCRbeta CDR3 rearrangement, sequence reads were collapsed and filtered. Productive Simpson clonality was computed per sample as the square root of Simpson's diversity index over productive rearrangements. TCRdb limited this immuneACCESS table to in-frame rearrangements with V and J called. A share of clones is missing; checked studies link under half to unresolved V genes, and the rest is unexplained. V and J calls and clone size follow that table, whereas D and trimming were derived from the DNA. The sample contains fewer than 250,000 clones, around four fifths of them found a single time. The top ten hold under 3% of the sample.

The CDR3 sequence holds 14 residues, the cysteine and phenylalanine included. The kept DNA is CDR3 alone, 42 bases in frame from the first base. V ends up 5 bases short and J 14 bases short, with an unmatched junction base count of 18. CDR1 is given as SGDLS and CDR2 as YYNGEE, both from the germline V gene. This clone showed up just a few times. What antigen it recognizes has not been identified. Base qualities are missing; no much larger clone stands one base away. This chain joins TRBV9 to TRBJ1-2; 7 bases in between match TRBD1. This sequence was found in a man in his forties or fifties with active or convalescent COVID-19. Sequenced sample: peripheral blood. The CDR3 loop reads CASSRTGTEGVGTF. In nucleotides, the sequence is TGTGCCAGCAGTCGTACCGGGACAGAAGGGGTGGGGACCTTC.